This TCR beta chain was sequenced for a study of CD8 T cells in ankylosing spondylitis. The sample holds many counts of this clonotype. Its antigen remains unknown. Study-wide results and limits: Reported data indicate significant enrichment of disease-linked clones within matched ankylosing spondylitis synovial fluid.

TCRdb reprocessed the 5' RACE reads via MiXCR and lists one record per CDR3 protein. The sample has 240,000 or so distinct CDR3 sequences, less than 10% seen once. The clonotype originates from a male donor with ankylosing spondylitis or in good health (not recorded which). Source material: blood, either unsorted or a sorted T cell fraction (not recorded which).

As DNA, the CDR3 is TGCAGTGCTAGAGACCCCGGACAGGGCGATATACACGAGCAGTACTTC. This sequence encodes CSARDPGQGDIHEQYF. This chain links TRBV20-1 with TRBJ2-7; 8 positions agree with TRBD1. The junction had 12 bases not matched to a gene; V was cut back by 0 bases and J by 5 bases. In germline, CDR1 is DFQATT, CDR2 SNEGSKA (reference sequence). The CDR3 runs 16 residues.